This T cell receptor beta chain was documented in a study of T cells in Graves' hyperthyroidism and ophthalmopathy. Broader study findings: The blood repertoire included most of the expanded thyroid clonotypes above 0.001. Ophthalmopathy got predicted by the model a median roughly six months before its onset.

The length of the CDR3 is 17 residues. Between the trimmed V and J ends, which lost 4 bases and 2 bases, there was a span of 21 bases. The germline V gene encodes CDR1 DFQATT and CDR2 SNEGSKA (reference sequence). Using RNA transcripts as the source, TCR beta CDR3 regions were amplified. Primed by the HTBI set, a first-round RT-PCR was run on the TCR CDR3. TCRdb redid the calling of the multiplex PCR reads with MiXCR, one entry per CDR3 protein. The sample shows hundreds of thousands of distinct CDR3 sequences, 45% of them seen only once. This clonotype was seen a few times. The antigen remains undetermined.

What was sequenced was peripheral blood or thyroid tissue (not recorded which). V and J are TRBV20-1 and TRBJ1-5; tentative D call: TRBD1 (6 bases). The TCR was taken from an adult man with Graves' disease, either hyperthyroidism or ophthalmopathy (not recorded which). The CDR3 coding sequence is TGCAGTGCTACCAGGGGCCCGGTCCGGTCGGGCAATCAGCCCCAGCATTTT. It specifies CSATRGPVRSGNQPQHF.